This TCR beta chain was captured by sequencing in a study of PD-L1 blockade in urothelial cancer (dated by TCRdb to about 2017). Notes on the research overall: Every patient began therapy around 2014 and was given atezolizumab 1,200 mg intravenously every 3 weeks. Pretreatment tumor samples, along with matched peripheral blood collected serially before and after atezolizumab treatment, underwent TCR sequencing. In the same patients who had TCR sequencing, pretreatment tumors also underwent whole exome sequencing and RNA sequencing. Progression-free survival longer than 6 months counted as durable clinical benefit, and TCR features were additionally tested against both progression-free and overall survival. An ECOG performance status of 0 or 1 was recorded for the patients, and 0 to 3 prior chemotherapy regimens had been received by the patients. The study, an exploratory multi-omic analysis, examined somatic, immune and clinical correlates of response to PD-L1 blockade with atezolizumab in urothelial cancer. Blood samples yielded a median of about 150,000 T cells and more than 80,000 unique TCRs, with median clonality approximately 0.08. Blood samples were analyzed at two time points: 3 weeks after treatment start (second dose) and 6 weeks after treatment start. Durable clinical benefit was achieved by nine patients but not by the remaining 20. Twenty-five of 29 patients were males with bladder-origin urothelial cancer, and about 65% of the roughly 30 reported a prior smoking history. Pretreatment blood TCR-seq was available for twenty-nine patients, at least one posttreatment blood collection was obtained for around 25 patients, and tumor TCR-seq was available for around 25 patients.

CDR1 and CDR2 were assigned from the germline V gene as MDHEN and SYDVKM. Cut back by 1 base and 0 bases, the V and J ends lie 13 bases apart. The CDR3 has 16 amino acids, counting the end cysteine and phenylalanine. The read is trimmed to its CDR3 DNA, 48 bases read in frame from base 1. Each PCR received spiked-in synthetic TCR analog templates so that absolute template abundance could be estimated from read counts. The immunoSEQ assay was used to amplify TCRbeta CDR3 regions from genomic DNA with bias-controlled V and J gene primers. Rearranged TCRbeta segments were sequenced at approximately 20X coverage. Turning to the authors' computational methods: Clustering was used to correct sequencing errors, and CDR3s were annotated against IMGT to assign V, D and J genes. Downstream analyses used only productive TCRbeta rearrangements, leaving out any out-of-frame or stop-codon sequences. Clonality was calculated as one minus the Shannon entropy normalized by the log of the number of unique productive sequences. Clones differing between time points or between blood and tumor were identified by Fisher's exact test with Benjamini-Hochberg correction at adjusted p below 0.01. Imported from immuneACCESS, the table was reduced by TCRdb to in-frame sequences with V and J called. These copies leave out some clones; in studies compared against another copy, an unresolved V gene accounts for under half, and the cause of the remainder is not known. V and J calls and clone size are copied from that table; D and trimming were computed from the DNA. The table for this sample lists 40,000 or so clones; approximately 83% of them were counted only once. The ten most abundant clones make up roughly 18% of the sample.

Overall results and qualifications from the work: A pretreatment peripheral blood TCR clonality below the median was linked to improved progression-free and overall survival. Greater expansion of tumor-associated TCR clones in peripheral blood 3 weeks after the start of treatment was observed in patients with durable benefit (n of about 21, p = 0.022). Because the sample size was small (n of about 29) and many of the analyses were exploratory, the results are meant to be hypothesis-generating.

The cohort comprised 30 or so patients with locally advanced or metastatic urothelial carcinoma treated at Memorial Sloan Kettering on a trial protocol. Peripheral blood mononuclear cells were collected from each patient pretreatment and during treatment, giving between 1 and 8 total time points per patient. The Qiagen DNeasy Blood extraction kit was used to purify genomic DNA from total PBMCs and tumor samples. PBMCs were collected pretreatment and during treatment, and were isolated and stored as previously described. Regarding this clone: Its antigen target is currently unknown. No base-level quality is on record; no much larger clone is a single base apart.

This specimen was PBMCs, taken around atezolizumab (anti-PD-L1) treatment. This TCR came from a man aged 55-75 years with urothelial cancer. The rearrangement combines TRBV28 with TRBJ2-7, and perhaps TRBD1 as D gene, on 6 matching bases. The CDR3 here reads CASSLFAGESSYEQYF. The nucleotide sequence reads TGTGCCAGCAGTTTATTCGCAGGGGAGAGCTCCTACGAGCAGTACTTC.